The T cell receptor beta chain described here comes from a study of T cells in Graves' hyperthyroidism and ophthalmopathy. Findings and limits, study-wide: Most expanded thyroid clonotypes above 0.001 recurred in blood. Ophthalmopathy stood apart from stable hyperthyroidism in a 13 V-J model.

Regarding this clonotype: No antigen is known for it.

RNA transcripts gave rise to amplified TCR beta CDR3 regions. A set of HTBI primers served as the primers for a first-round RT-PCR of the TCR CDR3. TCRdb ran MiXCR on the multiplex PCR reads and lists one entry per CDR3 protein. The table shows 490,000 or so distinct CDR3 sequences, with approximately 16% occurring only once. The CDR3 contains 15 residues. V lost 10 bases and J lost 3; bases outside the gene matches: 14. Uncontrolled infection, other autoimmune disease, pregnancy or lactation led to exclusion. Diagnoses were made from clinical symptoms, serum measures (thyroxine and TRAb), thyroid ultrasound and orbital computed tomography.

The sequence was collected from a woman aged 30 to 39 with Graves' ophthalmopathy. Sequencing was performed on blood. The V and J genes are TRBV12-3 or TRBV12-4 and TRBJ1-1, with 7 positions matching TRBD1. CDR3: CATPISQGKDTEAFF. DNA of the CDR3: TGTGCCACCCCAATCTCACAGGGGAAGGACACTGAAGCTTTCTTT.